A selection of T cell receptor beta chains follows, all from one sample in a study of blood T cell repertoires in COVID-19. Method: immunoSEQ multiplex PCR; TCRdb's copy keeps in-frame clones and lacks some. This sample has 430,000 or so clones, with more than 70% found just once. The source material was PBMCs or T cells enriched from blood (not recorded which). These receptors were collected from a woman under 30 who had been exposed to COVID-19. CDR3s include the opening cysteine and the closing phenylalanine or tryptophan. The order of the fields is V gene, D gene, J gene, clone size, CDR3 DNA, CDR3 protein. The D gene is left open where the match is weak. Clone size, where shown, is once, few, many, or a class for clones that have expanded.

TRBV7-2,TRBD2,TRBJ2-7,-,TGTGCCAGCAGCTCCTATAGCGGGGGGACCTACGAGCAGTACTTC,CASSSYSGGTYEQYF
TRBV3-1/TRBV3-2,TRBD1,TRBJ2-1,-,TGTGCCAGCAGCCAAGAAAGGGACAGGGCGATCTTC,CASSQERDRAIF
TRBV7-2,-,TRBJ1-4,-,TGTGCCAGCAGCCGTACGAGTGGGGGCGGTGAAAAACTGTTTTTT,CASSRTSGGGEKLFF
TRBV7-9,-,TRBJ1-4,-,TGTGCCAGCAGCTTAAGGGGAGGTTCAACTAATGAAAAACTGTTTTTT,CASSLRGGSTNEKLFF
TRBV2,-,TRBJ1-1,-,TGTGCCAGCAGTTATTACGGGGGGGACACTGAAGCTTTCTTT,CASSYYGGDTEAFF
TRBV5-1,-,TRBJ1-2,-,TGCGCCAGCACCCTGACAGGAATCAACTATGGCTACACCTTC,CASTLTGINYGYTF
TRBV19,TRBD1,TRBJ1-5,-,TGTGCCAGTAGTCCCCTGCGGGACAGGGTCGGGCAGCCCCAGCATTTT,CASSPLRDRVGQPQHF
TRBV28,-,TRBJ1-1,-,TGTGCCAGCAGCCCAGGCACTGAAGCTTTCTTT,CASSPGTEAFF
TRBV7-9,TRBD1,TRBJ2-7,-,TGTGCCAGCAGGGAACAGGGGCAGGCTTTCTACTTC,CASREQGQAFYF
TRBV6-5,-,TRBJ1-5,-,TGTGCCAGCAGCGCCACCAGGGAAAACAATCAGCCCCAGCATTTT,CASSATRENNQPQHF
TRBV5-4,TRBD1,TRBJ2-7,-,TGTGCCAGCAGCTCCGGGACAGGGGGCTACGAGCAGTACTTC,CASSSGTGGYEQYF
TRBV7-2,TRBD2,TRBJ2-1,-,TGTGCCAGCAGCGAACTACCGGGACTAGCGCCCAACAATGAGCAGTTCTTC,CASSELPGLAPNNEQFF
TRBV4-3,TRBD1,TRBJ1-4,-,TGCGCCAGCAGCCAGGGTGGGACAGGGGATGAAAAACTGTTTTTT,CASSQGGTGDEKLFF
TRBV19,TRBD1,TRBJ1-1,once,TGTGCCAGTAGTATTCGTTCCTTTACAGGGGGAACGAACACTGAAGCTTTCTTT,CASSIRSFTGGTNTEAFF
TRBV5-1,-,TRBJ1-3,few,TGCGCCAGCAGCTTGGACAGGGCTGGAAACACCATATATTTT,CASSLDRAGNTIYF
TRBV7-9,TRBD2,TRBJ2-5,-,TGTGCCAGCAGCCAGGCTAGCGGGGGCCGGGAGACCCAGTACTTC,CASSQASGGRETQYF
TRBV28,TRBD1,TRBJ1-4,-,TGTGCCAGCAGTTTTAGGGGACAGGGGAGTCAAAAACTGTTTTTT,CASSFRGQGSQKLFF
TRBV5-1,-,TRBJ1-5,-,TGCGCCAGCAGCTTAACATCGGGGAGCAATCAGCCCCAGCATTTT,CASSLTSGSNQPQHF
TRBV7-3,-,TRBJ2-6,-,TGTGCCAGCAGCTTAGACTACTTCCTCTCTGGGGCCAACGTCCTGACTTTC,CASSLDYFLSGANVLTF
TRBV28,-,TRBJ1-5,-,TGTGCCAGCAGTTCTCACAGGGATAATCAGCCCCAGCATTTT,CASSSHRDNQPQHF
TRBV19,-,TRBJ1-5,-,TGTGCCAGTAGTGGAGGGGCAGGCAATCAGCCCCAGCATTTT,CASSGGAGNQPQHF
TRBV4-1,-,TRBJ1-2,-,TGCGCCAGCAGCCAAGATCACGGGACTAACTATGGCTACACCTTC,CASSQDHGTNYGYTF
TRBV18,TRBD1,TRBJ1-1,-,TGTGCCAGCTCCGAGCAGGGGGGTACTGAAGCTTTCTTT,CASSEQGGTEAFF
TRBV27,-,TRBJ2-7,-,TGTGCCAGCAGTTCCCGCCGACAGGTAAACAGCTCCTACGAGCAGTACTTC,CASSSRRQVNSSYEQYF